This entry is about one T cell receptor (beta chain). Profiling relied on immunoSEQ multiplex PCR, and the TCRdb table lists in-frame clones only, not all of them. The data show about 92,000 clones, just over 85% seen once. The germline V gene has CDR1 LNHDA and CDR2 SQIVND (reference sequence). This CDR3 has 15 residues. The V gene end was trimmed by 2 bases and the J gene end by 7 bases; junction bases not matched to a gene: 8. This sample was included in a study of glioma-infiltrating T cells after dendritic cell vaccination. The material was blood, obtained before dendritic cell vaccination. This chain joins TRBV19 and TRBJ1-2, with 9 bases aligning to TRBD1. The TCR sequence derives from a human donor with glioblastoma. The CDR3 nucleotides read TGTGCCAGTAGTATAACAGGGGGCGCGGAAGCTGGCTACACCTTC. Translation gives CASSITGGAEAGYTF.